Listed here are 9 T cell receptor beta chains from one sample, sequenced in a study of technical replicates of blood from several donors. Sequencing used immunoSEQ multiplex PCR; TCRdb keeps in-frame clones, though not all of them. The sample contains under 90,000 clones, about nine tenths of which appear only once. The sample was T cells isolated from PBMCs. Every receptor here comes from a human donor in good health.

The V gene is TRBV5-1, the J gene TRBJ2-7; D is possibly TRBD2 (5 bases). Germline V gene lookup returns CDR1 SGHRS and CDR2 YFSETQ. The ends were cut back, 4 bases at V and 3 bases at J, with 17 bases in the middle. CDR3 length equals 15 residues. The CDR3 is CASSIPDGGSYEQYF. The CDR3 DNA sequence: TGCGCCAGCAGCATACCGGACGGAGGCAGCTACGAGCAGTACTTC.

The chain employs TRBV29-1 and TRBJ2-1; TRBD1 matches 9 bases. The ends lost 6 bases at V and 8 bases at J; junction bases unmatched: 11. Germline loops: CDR1 SQVTM, CDR2 ANQGSEA. The CDR3 consists of 14 residues. The CDR3 DNA sequence: TGCAGCGTCCAGGGGGGGACAGGGAGTGATGAGCAGTTCTTC. Residues: CSVQGGTGSDEQFF.

V usage is TRBV5-4 and J usage is TRBJ1-6; TRBD1 matches at 7 bases. Trimming took 4 bases from V and 6 from J; bases not matched to a gene: 4. The CDR3 is 14 amino acids. CDR1 is SGHNT and CDR2 is YYREEE in the germline V gene (reference sequence). The CDR3 here is CASSRGQTNSPLHF. The DNA for the CDR3 is TGTGCCAGCAGCCGGGGACAGACTAATTCACCCCTCCACTTT.

This clone was observed once. The genes are TRBV5-1 and TRBJ1-5; possibly TRBD1 for D (5 bases). This CDR3 comprises 16 residues. Trimming pared 2 bases from V and 0 bases from J, leaving 12 bases between. Germline CDR1 SGHRS, CDR2 YFSETQ. The CDR3 loop reads CASSLTGSYSNQPQHF. CDR3 coding DNA: TGCGCCAGCAGCTTAACAGGAAGTTATAGCAATCAGCCCCAGCATTTT.

The chain couples TRBV28 to TRBJ1-3, with D unclear. The CDR3 runs to 14 residues. Germline V lookup: CDR1 MDHEN, CDR2 SYDVKM. With 5 bases removed from V and 0 bases from J, the gap between germline ends came to 8 bases. For the CDR3, the DNA is TGTGCCAGCAGTCCATCGAGCTCTGGAAACACCATATATTTT. It translates to CASSPSSSGNTIYF. Looking up the rest from reference TRBV28 and TRBJ1-3 gives the full variable domain: DVKVTQSSRYLVKRTGEKVFLECVQDMDHENMFWYRQDPGLGLRLIYFSYDVKMKEKGDIPEGYSVSREKKERFSLILESASTNQTSMYLCASSPSSSGNTIYFGEGSWLTVV.

This rearrangement joins TRBV5-1 to TRBJ2-5, with 9 bases aligning to TRBD1. Germline trimming cut 7 bases from V and 5 bases from J; bases unmatched to any gene: 6. The germline V gene encodes CDR1 SGHRS and CDR2 YFSETQ. This CDR3 comprises 13 residues. In nucleotides, the CDR3 is TGCGCCAGCGGGGACAGGGTTGATGAGACCCAGTACTTC. This encodes CASGDRVDETQYF. The full variable domain, with the rest looked up from reference TRBV5-1 and TRBJ2-5, is KAGVTQTPRYLIKTRGQQVTLSCSPISGHRSVSWYQQTPGQGLQFLFEYFSETQRNKGNFPGRFSGRQFSNSRSEMNVSTLELGDSALYLCASGDRVDETQYFGPGTRLLVL.

The chain is built from TRBV9 and TRBJ2-3; a weak D match, TRBD1 (6 bases). Germline CDR1 reads SGDLS; CDR2 reads YYNGEE. This CDR3 is built from 13 residues. The V and J ends lost 2 bases and 5 bases respectively, with 9 bases between them. CDR3 protein: CASSVTRGDTQYF. The CDR3 DNA is TGTGCCAGCAGCGTTACCAGGGGAGATACGCAGTATTTT.

The chain employs TRBV19 and TRBJ2-7, with D possibly matching TRBD2 (5 bases). This CDR3 has 14 residues. The V gene's germline CDR1 is LNHDA and CDR2 SQIVND (reference sequence). Trimming left V 6 bases short and J 0 bases short, with 12 bases between. The CDR3 sequence: CASSTRTRSYEQYF. The CDR3 DNA is TGTGCCAGTAGCACCCGGACTCGCTCCTACGAGCAGTACTTC.

The CDR3 protein is CASSVGGQTEQYF. DNA for the CDR3: TGTGCCAGCAGCGTAGGTGGGCAAACCGAGCAGTACTTC. This sequence joins TRBV9 and TRBJ2-7, with D unclear. CDR1 is SGDLS, CDR2 YYNGEE, per germline. Trimming took off 0 bases at V and 6 bases at J, with 10 bases between the two ends. CDR3 length: 13 amino acids. Full variable domain (remainder filled in from reference TRBV9 and TRBJ2-7): DSGVTQTPKHLITATGQRVTLRCSPRSGDLSVYWYQQSLDQGLQFLIQYYNGEERAKGNILERFSAQQFPDLHSELNLSSLELGDSALYFCASSVGGQTEQYFGPGTRLTVT.